This T cell receptor (beta chain) was profiled in a study of blood T cell repertoires in COVID-19. Overall study context: Samples representing acute and convalescent COVID-19 were sourced from the United States, Italy and Spain.

Per the original methods: The authors estimated nucleated cell counts from reference gene primer amplification. Only in-frame clones appear in the TCRdb table, and some are missing; sequencing was by immunoSEQ multiplex PCR. Clone size and V and J calls were adopted from that table, with D and trimming inferred from the DNA. The table has 350,000 to 550,000 clones, 70% to 90% seen once. V was clipped by 5 bases and J by 5 bases; unmatched bases: 2. In germline, CDR1 is KGHSH, CDR2 LQKENI. The CDR3 is 12 amino acids. Cohort allocation depended upon clinical history that participants reported. V usage is TRBV18 and J usage is TRBJ2-5; 7 bases match TRBD1. Source material: PBMCs or T cells enriched from blood (not recorded which). This receptor was identified in a woman aged 18 to 35 with acute COVID-19. The CDR3 here is CASSDRAETQYF. The DNA of the CDR3 is TGTGCCAGCTCAGACAGGGCTGAGACCCAGTACTTC.